The 29 T cell receptor beta chains listed next were all sequenced from one sample in a study of cytomegalovirus exposure and HLA in healthy donors. Amplification used 60 Vbeta primers and 13 Jbeta primers. The method was immunoSEQ multiplex PCR; TCRdb's version includes in-frame clones alone and lacks a portion of them. The sample lists about 200,000 clones, around 75% seen once, with about 0.36% in the top ten. What was sequenced was PBMCs. These receptors all stem from a male donor in good health and CMV-seropositive.

V and J are TRBV6-1 and TRBJ2-7; 10 nucleotides match TRBD2. V lost 6 bases and J lost 7; bases outside the gene matches: 9. This CDR3 spans 14 amino acids. The V gene's germline CDR1 is MNHNS and CDR2 SASEGT. The chain's CDR3 is CASSRSGRTREQYF. As DNA, the CDR3 is TGTGCCAGCAGCCGTAGCGGGAGGACTCGAGAGCAGTACTTC.

The chain couples TRBV15 to TRBJ2-3, with D perhaps matching TRBD2 (7 bases). The CDR3 runs 12 residues. Germline V gene sequence: CDR1 LNHNV, CDR2 YYDKDF (reference sequence). V shed 6 bases and J shed 7 bases, with 11 bases lying between them. CDR3 in DNA: TGTGCCACCAGGGGGGGGCTGCATACGCAGTATTTT. Its translation is CATRGGLHTQYF.

The chain carries TRBV25-1 and TRBJ2-1; 8 bases align to TRBD1. The junction had 6 bases not matched to a gene; V was cut back by 2 bases and J by 3 bases. The CDR3 extends over 16 amino acids. CDR1 MGHDK and CDR2 SYGVNS come from the germline V gene. The CDR3 sequence: CASSEQGAWDYNEQFF. The CDR3 DNA sequence: TGTGCCAGCAGTGAACAGGGGGCATGGGACTACAATGAGCAGTTCTTC.

The V and J genes are TRBV5-1 and TRBJ2-7; 10 positions match TRBD1. V lost 4 bases, J lost 5 bases, and 6 bases stayed unmatched. The CDR3 extends over 14 amino acids. CDR1 and CDR2 from the germline V gene are SGHRS and YFSETQ. For the CDR3, the DNA is TGCGCCAGCAGCCCCGGGACAGGGGCGGACGAGCAGTACTTC. Its translation is CASSPGTGADEQYF.

The J gene is TRBJ2-1, the V gene TRBV11-2, with D possibly being TRBD2 (5 bases). Trimming left V 1 base short and J 1 base short, with 8 bases between. CDR1 and CDR2 from the germline V gene are SGHAT and FQNNGV. CDR3 size: 15 residues. CDR3 sequence reads: CASSLVGESYNEQFF. In DNA form, the CDR3 reads TGTGCCAGCAGCTTAGTCGGGGAGTCCTACAATGAGCAGTTCTTC.

The V gene is TRBV19, the J gene TRBJ2-3; D gene uncertain. The CDR3 is 13 amino acids. In germline, CDR1 is LNHDA, CDR2 SQIVND (reference sequence). Between the trimmed V and J ends, which lost 7 bases and 0 bases, there was a span of 8 bases. Here the CDR3 reads CASTAASTDTQYF. The DNA for the CDR3 is TGTGCCAGTACGGCGGCTAGCACAGATACGCAGTATTTT.

V and J are TRBV4-1 and TRBJ2-1; D is possibly TRBD2 (7 bases). The germline V and J ends were trimmed by 0 bases and 15 bases, with 21 bases remaining between them. This CDR3 spans 15 amino acids. The germline V gene encodes CDR1 MGHRA and CDR2 YSYEKL. CDR3 protein: CASSQERGGKGKRFF. The CDR3 nucleotides read TGCGCCAGCAGCCAAGAGAGGGGGGGGAAAGGTAAGCGGTTCTTC.

Here the CDR3 reads CASSQESVAGAYEQYF. In nucleotides, the CDR3 is TGCGCCAGCAGCCAAGAATCGGTAGCGGGAGCCTACGAGCAGTACTTC. V is TRBV4-1 and J is TRBJ2-7; 9 bases line up with TRBD2. With 0 bases clipped from V and 2 bases from J, the junction kept 5 bases outside the gene matches. Germline V gene sequence: CDR1 MGHRA, CDR2 YSYEKL. This CDR3 spans 16 amino acids.

The chain employs TRBV11-3 and TRBJ2-7; 14 bases line up with TRBD2. The CDR3 runs to 16 residues. From germline, CDR1 is SGHNT and CDR2 YENEEA. Losses at the gene ends were 5 bases for V and 1 base for J; bases not matched to a gene: 4. This chain's CDR3 is CASSPGTSGGSYEQYF. CDR3 bases: TGTGCCAGCAGCCCCGGGACTAGCGGGGGTTCCTACGAGCAGTACTTC.

The rearrangement links TRBV19 to TRBJ2-5, with TRBD1 identical over 9 bases. The DNA end is more similar to TRBJ2-7, so the J call may be wrong. Looked up from germline, CDR1 is LNHDA and CDR2 is SQIVND (reference sequence). The CDR3 loop spans 15 amino acids. The CDR3 DNA is TGTGCCAGTAGTCTCGGCGGACAGGGGTCGTACGAGCAGTACTTC. As protein: CASSLGGQGSYEQYF.

J is TRBJ2-1 and V is TRBV7-9; 13 bases map to TRBD2. Germline V gene sequence: CDR1 SEHNR, CDR2 FQNEAQ (reference sequence). The CDR3 sequence is 15 residues long. V lost 5 bases, J lost 10 bases, and 8 bases stayed unmatched. The CDR3 bases are TGTGCCAGCAGCCCTACTAGCGGGGGGGCGAACGAGCAGTTCTTC. This translates into CASSPTSGGANEQFF.

The chain has TRBV5-1 and TRBJ2-3; no clear D. V gave up 3 bases and J gave up 0 bases, with 11 bases separating them. Germline V gene sequence: CDR1 SGHRS, CDR2 YFSETQ. The CDR3 sequence is 15 residues long. Written as DNA, the CDR3 is TGCGCCAGCAGCTCTACCGAATCTAGCACAGATACGCAGTATTTT. Translated, it gives CASSSTESSTDTQYF.

CDR3 sequence: CASGRILPYNEQFF. CDR3 nucleotide sequence: TGTGCCAGCGGCCGGATACTACCATACAATGAGCAGTTCTTC. The chain recombines TRBV27 with TRBJ2-1; D is unresolved. In germline, CDR1 is MNHEY, CDR2 SMNVEV (reference sequence). V lost 8 bases and J 4 bases, leaving 15 bases between the germline ends. CDR3 length: 14 residues.

The chain combines TRBV6-5 with TRBJ2-7, with 7 bases lining up with TRBD2. This CDR3 contains 15 residues. The germline V gene has CDR1 MNHEY and CDR2 SVGAGI. Trimming cost V 5 bases and J 5 bases; bases outside gene matches: 12. The DNA of the CDR3 is TGTGCCAGCAGTACCATTAGCGGGCACCGGCACGAGCAGTACTTC. The encoded protein is CASSTISGHRHEQYF.

V gene TRBV7-9 combines with J gene TRBJ1-5; TRBD1 matches at 7 bases. The junction had 4 bases not matched to a gene; V was cut back by 5 bases and J by 0 bases. The CDR3 runs 15 residues. The germline gives CDR1 SEHNR, CDR2 FQNEAQ (reference sequence). The CDR3 sequence is CASSGTDGSNQPQHF. CDR3 DNA sequence: TGTGCCAGCAGCGGGACAGACGGTAGCAATCAGCCCCAGCATTTT.

The V and J genes are TRBV10-3 and TRBJ2-1, with TRBD2 matching over 8 bases. CDR1 ENHRY and CDR2 SYGVKD come from the germline V gene. J lost 3 bases, V lost 4 bases, and 5 bases had no gene match. This CDR3 has 15 residues. The CDR3 here is CAISGSGSVYNEQFF. The CDR3 DNA is TGTGCCATCAGTGGGAGCGGGAGCGTCTACAATGAGCAGTTCTTC.

The chain has TRBV11-3 and TRBJ2-3; TRBD1 matches 8 bases. V lost 5 bases and J lost 6; bases outside the gene matches: 7. The germline V gene encodes CDR1 SGHNT and CDR2 YENEEA. The CDR3 contains 14 residues. The CDR3 DNA is TGTGCCAGCAGCCGACAGGGGTATCAGGATACGCAGTATTTT. This sequence encodes CASSRQGYQDTQYF.

The rearrangement joins TRBV2 to TRBJ2-7; 7 nucleotides align to TRBD1. V lost 7 bases, J lost 2 bases, and 11 bases stayed unmatched. The CDR3 length is 15 residues. The germline gives CDR1 SNHLY, CDR2 FYNNEI. CDR3 coding DNA: TGTGCCAGCAAACTTGAAGCCGGGACAGCCTACGAGCAGTACTTC. It codes for CASKLEAGTAYEQYF.

The V gene is TRBV6-5, the J gene TRBJ1-2, with D possibly matching TRBD1 (6 bases). From germline, CDR1 is MNHEY and CDR2 SVGAGI. This CDR3 spans 15 amino acids. Trimming left V 0 bases short and J 3 bases short, with 11 bases between. This CDR3 reads CASSYSQGRHYGYTF. CDR3 coding DNA: TGTGCCAGCAGTTACTCTCAGGGGCGTCACTATGGCTACACCTTC.

The rearrangement joins TRBV7-8 to TRBJ2-5, with TRBD1 matching over 10 bases. The J call is uncertain, as TRBJ2-7 better fits the DNA end. The germline V gene encodes CDR1 SGHVS and CDR2 FQNEAQ. This CDR3 spans 14 amino acids. DNA of the CDR3: TGTGCCAGCAGCCGGGACAGGGGATCCTACGAGCAGTACTTC. The encoded protein is CASSRDRGSYEQYF.

The chain is built from TRBV7-9 and TRBJ2-2; TRBD2 matches 8 bases. The V gene's germline CDR1 is SEHNR and CDR2 FQNEAQ (reference sequence). V lost 4 bases to trimming and J lost 0 bases; unmatched junction nucleotides: 7. CDR3 length equals 17 residues. The CDR3 here is CASSSRGSGTNTGELFF. The CDR3 DNA sequence: TGTGCCAGCAGCTCGAGAGGTAGCGGGACGAACACCGGGGAGCTGTTTTTT.

This clone was observed a single time. This chain links TRBV28 with TRBJ1-2, with 7 bases matching TRBD1. Losses at the gene ends were 7 bases for V and 4 bases for J; bases not matched to a gene: 3. CDR1 and CDR2 (germline): MDHEN, SYDVKM. The CDR3 extends over 12 amino acids. CDR3 DNA: TGTGCCAGCACCGCAGGGGGCTATGGCTACACCTTC. Its protein product is CASTAGGYGYTF.

The genes are TRBV28 and TRBJ2-7; no clear D. There are 14 residues in the CDR3. Germline V CDR1 and CDR2: MDHEN, SYDVKM. The V end was cut by 5 bases, the J end by 9 bases, with 20 bases between. The CDR3 DNA sequence: TGTGCCAGCAGTCGACAACCAAAGGAAAGAAGGCAGTACTTC. Its protein product is CASSRQPKERRQYF.

This chain joins TRBV5-1 and TRBJ2-5, with a tentative D call TRBD1 (6 bases). This CDR3 contains 14 residues. V dropped 0 bases and J dropped 7 bases, with 13 bases sitting between them. From germline, CDR1 is SGHRS and CDR2 YFSETQ. The CDR3 coding sequence is TGCGCCAGCAGCTTGGAGGACAGATCCGCGACCCAGTACTTC. It is translated as CASSLEDRSATQYF.

The rearrangement joins TRBV2 to TRBJ1-6, with D hard to call. The CDR3 runs to 13 residues. CDR1 is SNHLY and CDR2 is FYNNEI in the germline V gene. Trimming removed 8 bases from V and 4 bases from J, with 9 bases in between. The CDR3 nucleotides are TGTGCCAGCTGGACTGAGTATAATTCACCCCTCCACTTT. It is translated as CASWTEYNSPLHF.

The chain carries TRBV7-3 and TRBJ2-1; 7 bases fit TRBD2. Germline CDR1 is SGHTA and CDR2 is FQGTGA. CDR3 length: 14 residues. Trimming removed 5 bases from V and 2 bases from J; junction bases left unmatched: 3. The CDR3 is CASSLGLAYNEQFF. CDR3 coding DNA: TGTGCCAGCAGCCTAGGACTAGCCTACAATGAGCAGTTCTTC.

The chain uses TRBV7-2 and TRBJ1-5; 11 bases agree with TRBD1. CDR1 is SGHTA, CDR2 FQGNSA, per germline. This CDR3 region has 16 residues. V lost 5 bases and J lost 2; bases outside the gene matches: 5. CDR3 DNA sequence: TGTGCCAGCAGCCGGACAGGGGGCGCGGGCAATCAGCCCCAGCATTTT. Amino acids: CASSRTGGAGNQPQHF.

The rearrangement uses TRBV7-9 and TRBJ1-1; the D gene is possibly TRBD1 (5 bases). Germline assignment: CDR1 SEHNR and CDR2 FQNEAQ (reference sequence). The CDR3 loop spans 14 amino acids. Trimming took 1 base from V and 9 from J, leaving 15 bases between them. CDR3 loop: CASSLDGATVKAFF. DNA for the CDR3: TGTGCCAGCAGCTTAGATGGGGCCACAGTTAAAGCTTTCTTT. The full variable domain, with the rest looked up from reference TRBV7-9 and TRBJ1-1, is DTGVSQNPRHKITKRGQNVTFRCDPISEHNRLYWYRQTLGQGPEFLTYFQNEAQLEKSRLLSDRFSAERPKGSFSTLEIQRTEQGDSAMYLCASSLDGATVKAFFGQGTRLTVV.

The chain combines TRBV11-1 with TRBJ1-4; D perhaps matches TRBD1 (5 bases). This CDR3 is 15 amino acids long. Trimming removed 3 bases from V and 7 bases from J, with 15 bases in between. The germline V gene encodes CDR1 SGHAT and CDR2 FQDESV (reference sequence). The CDR3 reads CASSFVGREGEKLFF. CDR3 in DNA: TGTGCCAGCAGCTTCGTCGGCAGGGAGGGTGAAAAACTGTTTTTT.